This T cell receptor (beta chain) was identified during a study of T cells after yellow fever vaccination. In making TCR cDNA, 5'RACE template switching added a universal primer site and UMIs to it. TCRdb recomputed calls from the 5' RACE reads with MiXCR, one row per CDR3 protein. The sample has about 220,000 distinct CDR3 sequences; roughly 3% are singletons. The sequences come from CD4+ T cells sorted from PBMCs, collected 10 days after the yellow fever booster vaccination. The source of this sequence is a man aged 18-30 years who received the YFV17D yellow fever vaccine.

CDR3 protein: CASSYWGNQFF. CDR3 sequence (DNA): TGTGCCAGCAGTTACTGGGGTAACCAGTTCTTC. V is TRBV6-2 or TRBV6-3 and J is TRBJ2-1; D unresolved. Germline CDR1 is MNHEY and CDR2 is SVGEGT. The CDR3 is 11 residues long. V was pared by 1 base and J by 13 bases, with 8 bases between.